The 3 T cell receptor beta chains given below trace back to one sample, sequenced in a study of shared clonotypes between healthy human individuals. Measured with immunoSEQ multiplex PCR; TCRdb has only the in-frame clones, and not every one. The sample lists around 2.3 million clones, 95% seen once, with approximately 0.13% in the top ten. Material for sequencing was naive CD4+ T cells sorted from blood. Noted subset: CD45RA+ positively selected. The receptors stem from a man aged 18 to 30 in good health.

This chain uses TRBV2 with TRBJ2-7; TRBD1 aligns across 7 bases. Germline lookup yields CDR1 SNHLY and CDR2 FYNNEI. The CDR3 runs to 14 residues. V was pared by 1 base and J by 4 bases, with 4 bases of the junction left unmatched. The CDR3 here is CASSEEGAGYEQYF. The CDR3 DNA is TGTGCCAGCAGTGAAGAGGGGGCAGGGTACGAGCAGTACTTC.

The genes are TRBV25-1 and TRBJ1-2, with a tentative D call TRBD1 (6 bases). The CDR3 runs 14 residues. CDR1 and CDR2 (germline): MGHDK, SYGVNS. V gave up 4 bases and J gave up 4 bases, with 13 bases separating them. CDR3 in DNA: TGTGCCAGCAGTGTCCTAACAGGGTCCTATGGCTACACCTTC. This translates into CASSVLTGSYGYTF.

The V call is TRBV5-4, the J call TRBJ2-1; no clear D gene. The CDR3 runs 16 residues. In germline, CDR1 is SGHNT, CDR2 YYREEE (reference sequence). V shed 0 bases and J shed 4 bases, with 14 bases lying between them. CDR3 in DNA: TGTGCCAGCAGCTTGGACGGCGACCTATATTACAATGAGCAGTTCTTC. It codes for CASSLDGDLYYNEQFF.